Following are 26 T cell receptor beta chains from one sample sequenced in a study of cytomegalovirus exposure and HLA in healthy donors. The PCR used 60 Vbeta and 13 Jbeta primers. The data were produced by immunoSEQ multiplex PCR, yet TCRdb's version contains in-frame clones alone and is incomplete. The table lists some 100,000 clones, roughly three quarters of them singletons. Source material: PBMCs. These receptors were obtained from a man aged 45-65 years in good health and CMV-seropositive.

V usage is TRBV11-2 and J usage is TRBJ2-4; 12 bases are a match to TRBD1. The CDR3 is 18 residues long. V lost 5 bases and J lost 0; bases outside the gene matches: 8. The germline CDR1 and CDR2 sequences are SGHAT and FQNNGV. CDR3 bases: TGTGCCAGCAGCCCAACGCCGGGACAGGGGGCAGCCAAAAACATTCAGTACTTC. Its translation is CASSPTPGQGAAKNIQYF.

To note about this clone: This sample also contains other DNA sequences that code for the same CDR3. The rearrangement joins TRBV7-2 to TRBJ1-5; tentatively, D is TRBD1 (6 bases). The CDR3 totals 13 residues. Trimming left V 5 bases short and J 4 bases short, with 9 bases between. The germline V gene encodes CDR1 SGHTA and CDR2 FQGNSA. The CDR3 is CASSPQGNQPQHF. The DNA of the CDR3 is TGTGCCAGCAGCCCCCAGGGGAATCAGCCCCAGCATTTT.

The rearrangement links TRBV10-3 to TRBJ1-1; 10 bases are shared with TRBD1. J lost 1 base, V lost 6 bases, and 5 bases had no gene match. CDR1 ENHRY and CDR2 SYGVKD come from the germline V gene. The CDR3 totals 15 residues. CDR3 protein: CAIRAGTGENTEAFF. In DNA form, the CDR3 reads TGTGCCATCAGGGCAGGGACAGGGGAGAACACTGAAGCTTTCTTT.

In its sample, this clone was seen a few times. The rearrangement links TRBV4-2 to TRBJ2-5, with D unclear. The germline gives CDR1 LGHNA, CDR2 YNFKEQ. V lost 4 bases and J 2 bases, leaving 20 bases between the germline ends. This CDR3 is 17 amino acids long. Here the CDR3 DNA reads TGTGCCAGCAGCCCGCGATATGCGGATGACGGGCAAGAGACCCAGTACTTC. This translates into CASSPRYADDGQETQYF.

The chain is built from TRBV19 and TRBJ2-1, with TRBD2 identical over 13 bases. Germline loops: CDR1 LNHDA, CDR2 SQIVND (reference sequence). V lost 5 bases to trimming and J lost 3 bases; unmatched junction nucleotides: 1. This CDR3 has 15 residues. CDR3 protein: CASSWTSGGYNEQFF. DNA of the CDR3: TGTGCCAGTAGTTGGACTAGCGGGGGCTACAATGAGCAGTTCTTC.

This clone was seen a few times. The chain links TRBV5-1 to TRBJ2-5; 8 bases map to TRBD1. V lost 4 bases, J lost 1 base, and 6 bases stayed unmatched. There are 15 residues in the CDR3. Germline V gene lookup returns CDR1 SGHRS and CDR2 YFSETQ. In DNA, the CDR3 is TGCGCCAGCAGCCGAGGACAGGGCGCCCAAGAGACCCAGTACTTC. It codes for CASSRGQGAQETQYF. Supplemented by reference TRBV5-1 and TRBJ2-5, the full variable domain reads KAGVTQTPRYLIKTRGQQVTLSCSPISGHRSVSWYQQTPGQGLQFLFEYFSETQRNKGNFPGRFSGRQFSNSRSEMNVSTLELGDSALYLCASSRGQGAQETQYFGPGTRLLVL.

The gene calls are TRBV10-3 and TRBJ2-5; possible D gene TRBD1, 6 bases. The CDR3 totals 16 residues. Germline V gene sequence: CDR1 ENHRY, CDR2 SYGVKD. Trimming took 10 bases from V and 3 from J, leaving 24 bases between them. Written as DNA, the CDR3 is TGTGCCACCAAACCTTCGACAGGTTTGGGTAAAGAGACCCAGTACTTC. It yields the protein CATKPSTGLGKETQYF.

V is TRBV7-6 and J is TRBJ2-2; no reliable D call. CDR1 is SGHVS, CDR2 FNYEAQ, per germline. This CDR3 region has 13 residues. Trimming took 3 bases from V and 5 from J, leaving 7 bases between them. CDR3 sequence: CASSLAQTGELFF. The CDR3 nucleotides read TGTGCCAGCAGCTTGGCCCAGACCGGGGAGCTGTTTTTT.

V gene TRBV19 combines with J gene TRBJ2-7; 10 bases line up with TRBD1. The germline V gene has CDR1 LNHDA and CDR2 SQIVND (reference sequence). V was pared by 4 bases and J by 3 bases, with 3 bases of the junction left unmatched. The CDR3 covers 14 residues. The chain's CDR3 is CASSTDRGYYEQYF. The CDR3, as DNA: TGTGCCAGTAGTACGGACAGGGGGTACTACGAGCAGTACTTC.

This clone came up a few times. The gene calls are TRBV7-8 and TRBJ2-1; tentatively, D is TRBD1 (6 bases). The CDR3 spans 15 residues. Trimming stripped 0 bases from V and 5 bases from J, with 11 bases between. From germline, CDR1 is SGHVS and CDR2 FQNEAQ. In nucleotides, the CDR3 is TGTGCCAGCAGCTTAGCCCAGGGGACCCACAATGAGCAGTTCTTC. Amino acid sequence: CASSLAQGTHNEQFF.

This sequence joins TRBV4-1 and TRBJ2-2, with 8 bases identical to TRBD2. Germline V gives CDR1 MGHRA, CDR2 YSYEKL. The CDR3 extends over 17 amino acids. With V trimmed by 1 base and J by 5 bases, 9 bases remained unmatched. CDR3 bases: TGCGCCAGCAGCCAAGTCGATATGGGACTAGTAACCGGGGAGCTGTTTTTT. Translating it yields CASSQVDMGLVTGELFF.

V is TRBV9 and J is TRBJ1-1, with D perhaps matching TRBD1 (5 bases). CDR1 SGDLS and CDR2 YYNGEE come from the germline V gene. Trimming pared 4 bases from V and 3 bases from J, leaving 16 bases between. This CDR3 comprises 15 residues. CDR3 amino acids: CASSTGGGSDTEAFF. In DNA, the CDR3 is TGTGCCAGCAGCACCGGGGGGGGGAGTGACACTGAAGCTTTCTTT.

The chain uses TRBV7-9 and TRBJ2-1; 9 bases are a match to TRBD2. CDR1 and CDR2 (germline): SEHNR, FQNEAQ (reference sequence). This CDR3 is 18 amino acids long. Trimming removed 1 base from V and 2 bases from J; junction bases left unmatched: 9. CDR3 nucleotides: TGTGCCAGCAGCTTAGGGACTCTAGCGGGGCCAACCTACAATGAGCAGTTCTTC. Translating it yields CASSLGTLAGPTYNEQFF.

The chain is built from TRBV7-9 and TRBJ1-4, with 8 bases identical to TRBD1. Germline CDR1 is SEHNR and CDR2 is FQNEAQ (reference sequence). This CDR3 spans 14 amino acids. The V gene end was trimmed by 1 base and the J gene end by 8 bases; junction bases not matched to a gene: 3. The CDR3 coding sequence is TGTGCCAGCAGCTTAGGGACAGGGAAGGAAAAACTGTTTTTT. Amino acids: CASSLGTGKEKLFF.

The chain couples TRBV7-9 to TRBJ1-4, with a possible D match to TRBD1 (6 bases). Germline values: CDR1 SEHNR, CDR2 FQNEAQ (reference sequence). The CDR3 totals 15 residues. The V end lost 3 bases, the J end lost 2 bases, and 10 bases lay between the germline ends. The CDR3 DNA follows: TGTGCCAGCAGCTTGAGGGGGATGACTAATGAAAAACTGTTTTTT. Translating it yields CASSLRGMTNEKLFF.

The chain joins TRBV6-5 to TRBJ1-4; TRBD1 aligns across 7 bases. Germline trimming cut 6 bases from V and 7 bases from J; bases unmatched to any gene: 5. CDR1 is MNHEY and CDR2 is SVGAGI in the germline V gene. The CDR3 contains 13 residues. The CDR3 sequence: CASRRQGGEKLFF. CDR3 nucleotides: TGTGCCAGCAGGAGACAGGGCGGTGAAAAACTGTTTTTT.

The chain couples TRBV6-5 to TRBJ1-5, with 9 bases that match TRBD1. The CDR3 totals 15 residues. The germline V gene encodes CDR1 MNHEY and CDR2 SVGAGI. V shed 4 bases, J shed 6 bases, and the junction held 7 bases outside the gene matches. Written as DNA, the CDR3 is TGTGCCAGCAGTTTTACAGGGGGCAGGGGTCAGCCCCAGCATTTT. Protein: CASSFTGGRGQPQHF.

The J gene is TRBJ2-5, the V gene TRBV5-5; perhaps TRBD2 as D (5 bases). The last part of the DNA fits TRBJ2-7 better; the J call may be wrong. Germline values: CDR1 SGHKS, CDR2 YYEKEE (reference sequence). The CDR3 sequence is 14 residues long. CDR3 region: CASSLETTKLEQYF. Here the CDR3 DNA reads TGTGCCAGCAGCTTGGAGACTACGAAACTCGAGCAGTACTTC.

The V gene is TRBV19, the J gene TRBJ2-1; 10 bases align to TRBD2. V was pared by 1 base and J by 8 bases, with 11 bases of the junction left unmatched. Germline assignment: CDR1 LNHDA and CDR2 SQIVND (reference sequence). The CDR3 loop spans 17 amino acids. The CDR3 nucleotides are TGTGCCAGTAGTATAGCCCTTACTAGCGGGATGAGTCATGAGCAGTTCTTC. Amino acids: CASSIALTSGMSHEQFF.

This clone was seen a few times. V usage is TRBV10-3 and J usage is TRBJ2-2; D may be TRBD2 (6 bases). The germline V and J ends were trimmed by 7 bases and 2 bases, with 11 bases remaining between them. The CDR3 is 14 amino acids. CDR1 and CDR2 (germline): ENHRY, SYGVKD. The CDR3: CAIMEGVNTGELFF. CDR3 bases: TGTGCCATCATGGAGGGAGTTAACACCGGGGAGCTGTTTTTT.

The rearrangement links TRBV5-1 to TRBJ1-1; D gene ambiguous. The V gene lost 6 bases and the J gene lost 11 bases, with 23 bases spanning the gap. Germline assignment: CDR1 SGHRS and CDR2 YFSETQ. The CDR3 extends over 14 amino acids. CDR3 loop: CASTDADLPLVAFF. DNA for the CDR3: TGCGCCAGCACCGACGCAGATCTCCCGCTAGTTGCTTTCTTT.

The V gene is TRBV27, the J gene TRBJ2-2; D remains ambiguous. Germline V CDR1 and CDR2: MNHEY, SMNVEV (reference sequence). Trimming removed 4 bases from V and 6 bases from J, with 9 bases in between. This CDR3 is 13 amino acids long. The CDR3 sequence is CASSYGSAGELFF. CDR3 bases: TGTGCCAGCAGTTATGGTTCGGCCGGGGAGCTGTTTTTT.

J is TRBJ2-2 and V is TRBV2; 11 nucleotides agree with TRBD1. This CDR3 comprises 14 residues. The junction had 6 bases not matched to a gene; V was cut back by 11 bases and J by 4 bases. The V gene's germline CDR1 is SNHLY and CDR2 FYNNEI. CDR3 coding DNA: TGTGCCTCCCGGGGACAGGGGGTCACCGGGGAGCTGTTTTTT. It specifies CASRGQGVTGELFF.

The chain is built from TRBV28 and TRBJ2-7; the D is unclear. There are 16 residues in the CDR3. V was clipped by 1 base and J by 5 bases, with 18 bases between them. From germline, CDR1 is MDHEN and CDR2 SYDVKM. This CDR3 reads CASSLSLLTPQNEQYF. The CDR3 coding sequence is TGTGCCAGCAGTTTATCCCTTTTGACTCCTCAGAACGAGCAGTACTTC.

This clone was seen ten or more times. The V gene is TRBV7-9, the J gene TRBJ2-6; D perhaps matches TRBD1 (6 bases). CDR1 and CDR2 (germline): SEHNR, FQNEAQ (reference sequence). The CDR3 extends over 17 amino acids. V lost 3 bases, J lost 4 bases, and 16 bases lay in between. CDR3 loop: CASSLGRGNRGANVLTF. In DNA, the CDR3 is TGTGCCAGCAGCTTGGGCAGGGGCAACAGAGGGGCCAACGTCCTGACTTTC.

The CDR3 DNA is TGTGCCAGCAGCTTAGCGGGCAGTGGAGGGACTGAAGCTTTCTTT. This codes for CASSLAGSGGTEAFF. The rearrangement uses TRBV7-9 and TRBJ1-1; D unresolved. Trimming stripped 0 bases from V and 5 bases from J, with 13 bases between. The CDR3 consists of 15 residues. The V gene's germline CDR1 is SEHNR and CDR2 FQNEAQ (reference sequence).